The clone carrying this TCR beta chain was counted many times. These data come from a study of Graves' ophthalmopathy and Graves' hyperthyroidism. The authors amplified TCR beta CDR3 regions, and they did so from RNA transcripts for repertoire sequencing. Following a first-round RT-PCR that used HTBI primers, a second-round multiplex PCR was carried out. TCRdb ran MiXCR on the multiplex PCR reads and lists one entry per CDR3 protein. The data contain under 200,000 distinct CDR3 sequences, approximately 40% of them singletons. The V gene's germline CDR1 is MNHEY and CDR2 SVGEGT. Trimming pared 6 bases from V and 6 bases from J, leaving 17 bases between. The CDR3 runs 14 residues.

This TCR came from a woman aged 40-49 years with Graves' ophthalmopathy. The V call is TRBV6-2 or TRBV6-3, the J call TRBJ2-5, with D possibly TRBD2 on 6 matching bases. Sequences were obtained from peripheral blood. The CDR3 DNA reads as TGTGCCAGCAGGAACGCGGGGCTTCGTCAGACCCAGTACTTC. Translation gives CASRNAGLRQTQYF.